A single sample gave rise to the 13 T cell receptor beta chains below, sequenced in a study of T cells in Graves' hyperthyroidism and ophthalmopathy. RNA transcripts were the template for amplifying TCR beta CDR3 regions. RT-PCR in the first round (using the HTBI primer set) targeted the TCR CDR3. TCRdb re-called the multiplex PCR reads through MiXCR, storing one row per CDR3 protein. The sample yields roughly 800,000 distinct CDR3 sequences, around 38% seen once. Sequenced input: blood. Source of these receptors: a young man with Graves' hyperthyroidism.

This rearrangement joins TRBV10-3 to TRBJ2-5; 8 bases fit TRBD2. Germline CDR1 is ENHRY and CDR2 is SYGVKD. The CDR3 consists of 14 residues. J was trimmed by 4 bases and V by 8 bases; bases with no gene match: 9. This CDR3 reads CAIGGTRDLETQYF. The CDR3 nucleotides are TGTGCCATCGGAGGGACTAGAGACTTAGAGACCCAGTACTTC.

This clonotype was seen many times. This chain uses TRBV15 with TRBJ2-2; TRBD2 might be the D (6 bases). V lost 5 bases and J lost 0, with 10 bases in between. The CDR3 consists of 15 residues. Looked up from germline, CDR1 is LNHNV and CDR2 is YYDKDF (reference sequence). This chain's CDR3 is CATSGGRTNTGELFF. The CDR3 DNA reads TGTGCCACCAGCGGGGGGAGGACGAACACCGGGGAGCTGTTTTTT.

The CDR3 DNA follows: TGTGCCAGTAAAGAGGCGAACACTGAAGCTTTCTTT. Translating it yields CASKEANTEAFF. The J gene is TRBJ1-1, the V gene TRBV19; no firm D call. Trimming removed 7 bases from V and 1 base from J, with 7 bases in between. The CDR3 has 12 residues. In germline, CDR1 is LNHDA, CDR2 SQIVND (reference sequence).

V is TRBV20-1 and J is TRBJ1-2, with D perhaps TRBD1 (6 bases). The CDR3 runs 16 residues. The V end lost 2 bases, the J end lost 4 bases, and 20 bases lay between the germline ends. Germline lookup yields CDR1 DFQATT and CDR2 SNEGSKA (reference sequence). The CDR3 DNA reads TGCAGTGCTAGAAGCGGAGGGGCAGACAGGATCTATGGCTACACCTTC. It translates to CSARSGGADRIYGYTF.

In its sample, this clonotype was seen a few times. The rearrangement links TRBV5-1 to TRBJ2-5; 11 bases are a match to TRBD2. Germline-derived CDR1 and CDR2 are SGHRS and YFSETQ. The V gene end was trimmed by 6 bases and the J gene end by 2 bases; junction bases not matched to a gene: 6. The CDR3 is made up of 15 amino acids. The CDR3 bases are TGCGCCAGCAAAACGGGACTAGCGGTACAAGAGACCCAGTACTTC. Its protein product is CASKTGLAVQETQYF. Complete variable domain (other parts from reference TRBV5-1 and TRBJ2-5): KAGVTQTPRYLIKTRGQQVTLSCSPISGHRSVSWYQQTPGQGLQFLFEYFSETQRNKGNFPGRFSGRQFSNSRSEMNVSTLELGDSALYLCASKTGLAVQETQYFGPGTRLLVL.

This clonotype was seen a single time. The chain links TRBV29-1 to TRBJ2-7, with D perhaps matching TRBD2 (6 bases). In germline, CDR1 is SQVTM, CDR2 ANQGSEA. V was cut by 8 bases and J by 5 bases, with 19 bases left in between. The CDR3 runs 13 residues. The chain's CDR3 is CSPVVGGTDEQYF. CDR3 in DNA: TGCAGCCCGGTGGTGGGCGGGACCGACGAGCAGTACTTC.

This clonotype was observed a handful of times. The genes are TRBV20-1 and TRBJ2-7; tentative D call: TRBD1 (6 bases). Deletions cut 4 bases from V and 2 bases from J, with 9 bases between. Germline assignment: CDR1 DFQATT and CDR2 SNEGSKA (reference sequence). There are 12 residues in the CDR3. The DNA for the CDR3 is TGCAGTGCTAACAGGGACCCCTACGAGCAGTACTTC. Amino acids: CSANRDPYEQYF.

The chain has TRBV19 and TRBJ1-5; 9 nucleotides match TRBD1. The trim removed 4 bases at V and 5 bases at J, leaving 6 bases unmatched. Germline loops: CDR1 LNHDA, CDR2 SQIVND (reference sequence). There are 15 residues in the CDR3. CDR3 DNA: TGTGCCAGTAGTACCCGACAGGGGGTTGATCAGCCCCAGCATTTT. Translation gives CASSTRQGVDQPQHF. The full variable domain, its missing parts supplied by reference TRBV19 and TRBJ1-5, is DGGITQSPKYLFRKEGQNVTLSCEQNLNHDAMYWYRQDPGQGLRLIYYSQIVNDFQKGDIAEGYSVSREKKESFPLTVTSAQKNPTAFYLCASSTRQGVDQPQHFGDGTRLSIL.

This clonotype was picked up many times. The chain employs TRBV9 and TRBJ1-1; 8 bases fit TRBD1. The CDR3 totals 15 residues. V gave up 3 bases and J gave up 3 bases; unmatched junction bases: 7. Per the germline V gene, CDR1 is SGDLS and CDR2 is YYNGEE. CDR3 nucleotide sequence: TGTGCCAGCAGCGGGAGGACAGGGAGGGACACTGAAGCTTTCTTT. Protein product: CASSGRTGRDTEAFF.

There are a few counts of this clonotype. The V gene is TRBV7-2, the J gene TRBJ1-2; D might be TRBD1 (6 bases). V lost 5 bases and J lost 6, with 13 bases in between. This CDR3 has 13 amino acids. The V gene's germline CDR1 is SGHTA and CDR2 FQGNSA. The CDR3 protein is CASSPQGRDGYTF. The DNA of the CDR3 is TGTGCCAGCAGCCCTCAGGGGCGGGATGGCTACACCTTC.

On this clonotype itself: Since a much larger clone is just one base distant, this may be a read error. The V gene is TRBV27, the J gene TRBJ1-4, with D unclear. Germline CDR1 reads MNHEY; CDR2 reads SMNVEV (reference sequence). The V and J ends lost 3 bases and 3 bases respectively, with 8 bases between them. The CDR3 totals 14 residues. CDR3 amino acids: CASSLWMANEKLFF. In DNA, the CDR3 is TGTGCCAGCAGTTTGTGGATGGCTAATGAAAAACTGTTTTTT.

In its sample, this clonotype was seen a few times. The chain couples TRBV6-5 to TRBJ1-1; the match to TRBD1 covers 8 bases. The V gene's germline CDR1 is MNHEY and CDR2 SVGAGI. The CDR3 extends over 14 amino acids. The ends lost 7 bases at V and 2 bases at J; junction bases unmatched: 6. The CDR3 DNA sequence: TGTGCCAGCACCAAGGACAGGGTTAACACTGAAGCTTTCTTT. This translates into CASTKDRVNTEAFF.

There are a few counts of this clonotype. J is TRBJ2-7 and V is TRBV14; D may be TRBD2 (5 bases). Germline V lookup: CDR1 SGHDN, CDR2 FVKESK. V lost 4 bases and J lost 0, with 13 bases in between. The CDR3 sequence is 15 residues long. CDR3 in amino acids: CASSRLQRSSYEQYF. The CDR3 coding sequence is TGTGCCAGCAGCCGCCTACAGCGGAGCTCCTACGAGCAGTACTTC. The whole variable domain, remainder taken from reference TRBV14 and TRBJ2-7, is EAGVTQFPSHSVIEKGQTVTLRCDPISGHDNLYWYRRVMGKEIKFLLHFVKESKQDESGMPNNRFLAERTGGTYSTLKVQPAELEDSGVYFCASSRLQRSSYEQYFGPGTRLTVT.